Below, 32 T cell receptor beta chains from the same sample are listed, as sequenced in a study of human T cells and chemical hapten exposure. Time point indicated: patch test 2, 6 weeks after DPC sensitization. Documented treatment: therapeutic diphenylcyclopropenone sensitization with weekly scalp DPC. Each CDR3 protein gets one entry after TCRdb re-called the RACE reads with MiXCR. Of over 70,000 distinct CDR3 sequences detected, around 10% appear once; the ten largest clones hold around 1.4%. Here the sequenced sample was whole blood, taken in connection with sensitization to the hapten diphenylcyclopropenone (DPC). These receptors were taken from a man aged 18 to 30 with alopecia areata. Some clones in this sample may be carry-over from other donors' samples.

This clonotype was observed many times. The V gene is TRBV7-7, the J gene TRBJ2-5; TRBD2 matches at 11 bases. The germline V gene has CDR1 SSHAT and CDR2 FNYEAQ (reference sequence). V dropped 3 bases and J dropped 2; count of bases not matched to a gene: 2. The CDR3 runs to 15 residues. The chain's CDR3 is CASSFRLAGQETQYF. CDR3 in DNA: TGTGCCAGCAGCTTCAGACTAGCGGGGCAAGAGACCCAGTACTTC.

This clonotype was detected only a few times. V gene TRBV4-3 combines with J gene TRBJ2-5, with D unclear. V was clipped by 0 bases and J by 9 bases, with 8 bases between them. The CDR3 is 12 amino acids. Germline V gives CDR1 LGHNA, CDR2 YSLEER. CDR3 sequence reads: CASSQDKKAQYF. The CDR3 DNA reads as TGCGCCAGCAGCCAAGATAAGAAGGCCCAGTACTTC.

This clonotype was picked up a small number of times. This chain connects TRBV20-1 to TRBJ2-2; unclear D gene. The CDR3 totals 15 residues. CDR1 DFQATT and CDR2 SNEGSKA come from the germline V gene (reference sequence). Trimming pared 5 bases from V and 0 bases from J, leaving 13 bases between. CDR3 bases: TGCAGTGCTTACCGGACGGTCACGAACACCGGGGAGCTGTTTTTT. The encoded protein is CSAYRTVTNTGELFF.

This clonotype was recorded at least ten times. The CDR3 sequence: CASSLGVLGVDTGELFF. CDR3 nucleotides: TGTGCCAGCAGCTTAGGGGTACTAGGGGTCGACACCGGGGAGCTGTTTTTT. This rearrangement joins TRBV7-3 to TRBJ2-2; tentatively, D is TRBD1 or TRBD2 (5 bases each). The CDR3 is 17 amino acids. Trimming cost V 2 bases and J 3 bases, with 16 bases left between them. Germline V CDR1 and CDR2: SGHTA, FQGTGA.

This clonotype was picked up a small number of times. This chain uses TRBV11-2 with TRBJ2-2, with D possibly TRBD2 on 5 matching bases. There are 15 residues in the CDR3. Trimming pared 0 bases from V and 1 base from J, leaving 6 bases between. Germline V CDR1 and CDR2: SGHAT, FQNNGV. This CDR3 is CASSLDGGNTGELFF. CDR3 nucleotides: TGTGCCAGCAGCTTAGATGGAGGGAACACCGGGGAGCTGTTTTTT.

This clonotype was counted a few times. The chain combines TRBV5-1 with TRBJ1-5; weak D call: TRBD1 (5 bases). Trimming stripped 3 bases from V and 5 bases from J, with 9 bases between. CDR3 length: 13 amino acids. From germline, CDR1 is SGHRS and CDR2 YFSETQ. CDR3 DNA: TGCGCCAGCAGCTCAGGGTTAGATCAGCCCCAGCATTTT. Amino acids: CASSSGLDQPQHF.

This clonotype was recorded a few times. The chain combines TRBV12-3 or TRBV12-4 with TRBJ2-5; tentative D call: TRBD2 (7 bases). The CDR3 length is 16 residues. Trimming pared 6 bases from V and 3 bases from J, leaving 20 bases between. CDR3 bases: TGTGCCAGCAGCTATCTGAATCGGGGGGCAGAAGAGACCCAGTACTTC. Protein: CASSYLNRGAEETQYF.

This clonotype was observed at least ten times. The chain joins TRBV10-1 to TRBJ2-1; no definite D call. CDR1 WNHNN and CDR2 SYGVQD come from the germline V gene (reference sequence). The germline V and J ends were trimmed by 0 bases and 8 bases, with 11 bases remaining between them. This CDR3 contains 14 residues. The DNA for the CDR3 is TGCGCCAGCAGTGAGTCTTTATCCGGAGATGAGCAGTTCTTC. This gives the protein CASSESLSGDEQFF.

The sample holds a few counts of this clonotype. The rearrangement joins TRBV6-4 to TRBJ2-3; the match to TRBD2 covers 9 bases. With 0 bases clipped from V and 4 bases from J, the junction kept 2 bases outside the gene matches. The CDR3 spans 15 residues. CDR1 and CDR2 from the germline V gene are MRHNA and SNTAGT. CDR3 amino acids: CASSDSRGGPDTQYF. CDR3 coding DNA: TGTGCCAGCAGTGACTCGCGGGGGGGCCCAGATACGCAGTATTTT.

This clonotype was seen a few times. The chain's CDR3 is CSVQRGTEAFF. The DNA of the CDR3 is TGCAGCGTGCAGAGGGGAACTGAAGCTTTCTTT. The chain employs TRBV29-1 and TRBJ1-1; tentatively, D is TRBD1 (5 bases). V was trimmed by 6 bases and J by 5 bases, leaving 10 bases between them. From germline, CDR1 is SQVTM and CDR2 ANQGSEA. The CDR3 extends over 11 amino acids.

The table lists this clonotype with many counts. The chain couples TRBV11-2 to TRBJ1-1; D unresolved. V dropped 3 bases and J dropped 5 bases, with 10 bases sitting between them. The CDR3 contains 13 residues. From germline, CDR1 is SGHAT and CDR2 FQNNGV. CDR3 sequence (DNA): TGTGCCAGCAGCTTCGACACCTCAACTGAAGCTTTCTTT. It codes for CASSFDTSTEAFF. Filled out from reference TRBV11-2 and TRBJ1-1, the complete variable domain reads EAGVAQSPRYKIIEKRQSVAFWCNPISGHATLYWYQQILGQGPKLLIQFQNNGVVDDSQLPKDRFSAERLKGVDSTLKIQPAKLEDSAVYLCASSFDTSTEAFFGQGTRLTVV.

V usage is TRBV12-3 or TRBV12-4 and J usage is TRBJ2-5; 9 positions agree with TRBD2. The CDR3 is made up of 13 amino acids. The V segment lost 8 bases and the J segment 3 bases; nucleotides outside the gene matches: 4. CDR3 sequence reads: CASERTSEETQYF. The CDR3 DNA sequence: TGTGCCAGCGAAAGGACTAGCGAAGAGACCCAGTACTTC.

The gene calls are TRBV11-3 and TRBJ2-5, with 15 nucleotides matching TRBD2. The germline CDR1 and CDR2 sequences are SGHNT and YENEEA. The V gene end was trimmed by 5 bases and the J gene end by 4 bases; junction bases not matched to a gene: 11. The CDR3 contains 18 residues. Here the CDR3 reads CASSTGLAGGQGGETQYF. The DNA of the CDR3 is TGTGCCAGCAGCACCGGACTAGCGGGGGGGCAGGGAGGAGAGACCCAGTACTTC.

The table lists this clonotype with many counts. This chain links TRBV18 with TRBJ1-2; D remains ambiguous. The V gene lost 3 bases and the J gene lost 4 bases, with 9 bases spanning the gap. The CDR3 contains 13 residues. In germline, CDR1 is KGHSH, CDR2 LQKENI. In nucleotides, the CDR3 is TGTGCCAGCTCACCTGGAGAGGGCTATGGCTACACCTTC. Residues: CASSPGEGYGYTF.

In its sample, this clonotype was seen a few times. V usage is TRBV4-1 and J usage is TRBJ2-4; D is tentatively TRBD1 or TRBD2 (5 bases each). CDR3 length: 17 residues. CDR1 MGHRA and CDR2 YSYEKL come from the germline V gene. The V end lost 2 bases, the J end lost 2 bases, and 16 bases lay between the germline ends. The CDR3 nucleotides are TGCGCCAGCAGCCAACCAGTTCGGGGCAGGTCCAAAAACATTCAGTACTTC. Its translation is CASSQPVRGRSKNIQYF.

This clonotype was counted between two and nine times. V gene TRBV28 combines with J gene TRBJ2-3; 9 bases are shared with TRBD1. Germline V gene sequence: CDR1 MDHEN, CDR2 SYDVKM. Germline trimming cut 1 base from V and 3 bases from J; bases unmatched to any gene: 2. The CDR3 covers 15 residues. The DNA for the CDR3 is TGTGCCAGCAGTTTATTAGGGACAGGGACAGATACGCAGTATTTT. Translation gives CASSLLGTGTDTQYF. The whole variable domain, remainder taken from reference TRBV28 and TRBJ2-3, is DVKVTQSSRYLVKRTGEKVFLECVQDMDHENMFWYRQDPGLGLRLIYFSYDVKMKEKGDIPEGYSVSREKKERFSLILESASTNQTSMYLCASSLLGTGTDTQYFGPGTRLTVL.

This clonotype was found a few times. V usage is TRBV7-9 and J usage is TRBJ2-2; D may be TRBD1 (5 bases). Trimming shortened V by 5 bases and J by 6 bases, and 10 bases separated the two germline ends. Germline lookup yields CDR1 SEHNR and CDR2 FQNEAQ (reference sequence). This CDR3 contains 13 residues. CDR3 nucleotides: TGTGCCAGCAGCCCCGGACATGCCGGGGAGCTGTTTTTT. This translates into CASSPGHAGELFF.

This sequence joins TRBV29-1 and TRBJ1-2; D is possibly TRBD1 (5 bases). Germline assignment: CDR1 SQVTM and CDR2 ANQGSEA. This CDR3 comprises 12 residues. Between the trimmed V and J ends, which lost 4 bases and 4 bases, there was a span of 10 bases. DNA of the CDR3: TGCAGCGTTGTATCAGGGCGCTATGGCTACACCTTC. It codes for CSVVSGRYGYTF.

There are many counts of this clonotype. The CDR3: CASSGAGLAQETQYF. Here the CDR3 DNA reads TGTGCCAGCAGCGGGGCAGGGTTGGCCCAAGAGACCCAGTACTTC. The V and J genes are TRBV11-2 and TRBJ2-5, with D possibly being TRBD1 (5 bases). The germline V and J ends were trimmed by 5 bases and 1 base, with 14 bases remaining between them. The CDR3 sequence is 15 residues long. CDR1 is SGHAT, CDR2 FQNNGV, per germline.

Here the CDR3 DNA reads TGCGCCAGCAGCCAAGATCCCGGGACTAGGGTGAATGAGCAGTTCTTC. It encodes CASSQDPGTRVNEQFF. The chain is built from TRBV4-3 and TRBJ2-1; TRBD2 matches at 8 bases. Germline V gives CDR1 LGHNA, CDR2 YSLEER. The V and J ends lost 0 bases and 7 bases, in that order; junction bases with no gene match: 8. The CDR3 extends over 16 amino acids.

This clonotype was detected a few times. V and J are TRBV4-3 and TRBJ2-3; 7 nucleotides agree with TRBD2. CDR1 LGHNA and CDR2 YSLEER come from the germline V gene. The CDR3 is made up of 17 amino acids. V lost 3 bases and J lost 4; bases outside the gene matches: 13. The CDR3 loop reads CASSHPGERGNPDTQYF. DNA for the CDR3: TGCGCCAGCAGCCACCCCGGTGAGCGGGGTAACCCAGATACGCAGTATTTT.

This rearrangement joins TRBV5-5 to TRBJ1-5; unclear D gene. The CDR3 is 15 residues long. V lost 2 bases and J lost 0, with 9 bases in between. CDR1 SGHKS and CDR2 YYEKEE come from the germline V gene (reference sequence). The CDR3 loop is CASSFLVHSNQPQHF. The CDR3 DNA reads TGTGCCAGCAGCTTTCTAGTTCATAGCAATCAGCCCCAGCATTTT.

This clonotype turned up a few times. The genes are TRBV6-5 and TRBJ2-7; a possible D gene is TRBD1 (6 bases). CDR3 length equals 13 residues. From germline, CDR1 is MNHEY and CDR2 SVGAGI. V dropped 0 bases and J dropped 6 bases, with 9 bases sitting between them. CDR3: CASSYSRTVEQYF. CDR3 DNA: TGTGCCAGCAGTTACTCTAGGACAGTCGAGCAGTACTTC.

This clonotype was seen many times. V is TRBV7-3 and J is TRBJ2-1, with D tentatively TRBD2 (5 bases). The CDR3 is 13 residues long. Trimming cost V 5 bases and J 7 bases, with 12 bases left between them. Per the germline V gene, CDR1 is SGHTA and CDR2 is FQGTGA. The CDR3 bases are TGTGCCAGCAGCCTTGACCGGGGTAATGAGCAGTTCTTC. This codes for CASSLDRGNEQFF.

This clonotype was counted between two and nine times. The chain has TRBV20-1 and TRBJ2-1; no clear D gene. Germline V CDR1 and CDR2: DFQATT, SNEGSKA (reference sequence). The V end lost 3 bases, the J end lost 6 bases, and 12 bases lay between the germline ends. The CDR3 covers 13 residues. CDR3 amino acids: CSASGSLTNEQFF. CDR3 DNA sequence: TGCAGTGCTAGTGGGTCTTTGACCAATGAGCAGTTCTTC.

This clonotype was observed at least ten times. V usage is TRBV24-1 and J usage is TRBJ2-3; TRBD1 matches 7 bases. The V gene end was trimmed by 4 bases and the J gene end by 5 bases; junction bases not matched to a gene: 5. CDR1 KGHDR and CDR2 SFDVKD come from the germline V gene. The CDR3 is 14 residues long. CDR3 coding DNA: TGTGCCACCAGTGAGACGACAGGGATAGATACGCAGTATTTT. Amino acid sequence: CATSETTGIDTQYF.

This clonotype was seen a few times. V is TRBV10-3 and J is TRBJ1-6, with 7 bases fitting TRBD1. CDR3 size: 12 residues. Germline-derived CDR1 and CDR2 are ENHRY and SYGVKD. The J segment lost 7 bases and the V segment lost 10 bases, leaving 4 bases of the junction unmatched. This CDR3 reads CATGTENSPLHF. DNA of the CDR3: TGTGCCACCGGGACAGAAAATTCACCCCTCCACTTT.

This clonotype was seen only a few times. V gene TRBV7-9 combines with J gene TRBJ2-7; 10 bases are shared with TRBD1. With V trimmed by 5 bases and J by 6 bases, 7 bases remained unmatched. The length of the CDR3 is 14 residues. Per the germline V gene, CDR1 is SEHNR and CDR2 is FQNEAQ (reference sequence). The CDR3 nucleotides read TGTGCCAGCAGCGCAAGACAGGGGGCAAGCGAGCAGTACGTC. This encodes CASSARQGASEQYV.

The V call is TRBV6-6, the J call TRBJ1-4; D may be TRBD1 (5 bases). Between the trimmed V and J ends, which lost 3 bases and 10 bases, there was a span of 24 bases. The CDR3 runs 17 residues. CDR1 MNHNY and CDR2 SVGAGI come from the germline V gene (reference sequence). CDR3 protein: CASSYPIGESAGGKLFF. The CDR3 bases are TGTGCCAGCAGTTATCCCATCGGGGAATCAGCCGGGGGAAAACTGTTTTTT.

There are many counts of this clonotype. The chain joins TRBV6-2 or TRBV6-3 to TRBJ2-7; tentatively, D is TRBD2 (5 bases). CDR1 MNHEY and CDR2 SVGEGT come from the germline V gene. The CDR3 runs to 14 residues. Trimming left V 2 bases short and J 2 bases short, with 10 bases between. CDR3 sequence: CASSYGGLPYEQYF. The CDR3 DNA reads TGTGCCAGCAGTTACGGCGGGTTACCCTACGAGCAGTACTTC.

This clonotype appeared a few times. The chain recombines TRBV6-4 with TRBJ2-3; 9 bases align to TRBD2. From germline, CDR1 is MRHNA and CDR2 SNTAGT. There are 15 residues in the CDR3. V was clipped by 7 bases and J by 1 base; unmatched bases: 6. CDR3 in amino acids: CASKGLAFCTDTQYF. In nucleotides, the CDR3 is TGTGCCAGCAAGGGACTAGCTTTTTGCACAGATACGCAGTATTTT.

This chain joins TRBV7-2 and TRBJ2-2; 10 nucleotides match TRBD1. V trimming: 3 bases; J trimming: 4 bases; junction bases outside the gene matches: 5. Germline values: CDR1 SGHTA, CDR2 FQGNSA. This CDR3 is 16 amino acids long. CDR3 loop: CASSFWGQGSTGELFF. CDR3 nucleotide sequence: TGTGCCAGCAGCTTTTGGGGACAGGGGTCCACCGGGGAGCTGTTTTTT. The complete variable domain, with remaining parts taken from reference TRBV7-2 and TRBJ2-2, reads GAGVSQSPSNKVTEKGKDVELRCDPISGHTALYWYRQSLGQGLEFLIYFQGNSAPDKSGLPSDRFSAERTGGSVSTLTIQRTQQEDSAVYLCASSFWGQGSTGELFFGEGSRLTVL.